Shown below are 20 T cell receptor beta chains from a single sample sequenced in a study of T cell repertoires in cytomegalovirus infection. These TCRs are of unknown antigen specificity. TCRdb re-called the reads with MiXCR, one entry per CDR3 protein. The table includes 700,000 to 950,000 distinct CDR3 sequences, approximately 32% detected once. The sequenced sample was cultured CD8+ T cells from PBMCs, obtained from culture after CMV antigen stimulation. The receptors stem from a human donor in good health (CMV status not recorded). Some clones in this sample may be carry-over from other donors' samples.

The table lists this clonotype with a few counts. The rearrangement links TRBV6-5 to TRBJ2-2; D is perhaps TRBD1 or TRBD2 (7 bases each). The CDR3 runs 16 residues. In germline, CDR1 is MNHEY, CDR2 SVGAGI. V was cut by 9 bases and J by 2 bases, with 19 bases left in between. CDR3 in amino acids: CASMKGATSNTGELFF. The CDR3 DNA sequence: TGTGCCAGTATGAAGGGGGCGACTAGCAACACCGGGGAGCTGTTTTTT.

The gene calls are TRBV14 and TRBJ2-2; D unclear. V lost 0 bases to trimming and J lost 3 bases, with 5 bases between them. The CDR3 has 14 amino acids. Per germline, CDR1 SGHDN and CDR2 FVKESK. For the CDR3, the DNA is TGTGCCAGCAGCCAAGATGTGGACACCGGGGAGCTGTTTTTT. This encodes CASSQDVDTGELFF.

The sample holds a few counts of this clonotype. V is TRBV11-2 and J is TRBJ2-3; no clear D. The germline CDR1 and CDR2 sequences are SGHAT and FQNNGV. This CDR3 is 16 amino acids long. V was clipped by 1 base and J by 2 bases, with 13 bases between them. This CDR3 is CASSLGVRQATDTQYF. For the CDR3, the DNA is TGTGCCAGCAGCTTAGGGGTCCGCCAGGCCACAGATACGCAGTATTTT.

As to this clonotype: It may be a read error: a sequence one base away is much more abundant. J is TRBJ1-1 and V is TRBV28; perhaps TRBD1 as D (5 bases). Per the germline V gene, CDR1 is MDHEN and CDR2 is SYDVKM. The CDR3 runs 15 residues. This CDR3 is CVSSRGESYYIEAFF. CDR3 bases: TGTGTCAGCAGCCGGGGGGAATCGTACTACATTGAAGCTTTCTTT.

This clonotype was seen a few times. The V call is TRBV7-9, the J call TRBJ2-3; 9 bases line up with TRBD2. CDR1 is SEHNR, CDR2 FQNEAQ, per germline (reference sequence). The CDR3 length is 14 residues. The V and J ends lost 2 bases and 9 bases, in that order; junction bases with no gene match: 6. The CDR3 loop reads CASSLKSGTSTQYF. The CDR3 DNA reads as TGTGCCAGCAGCTTAAAATCCGGGACTAGCACGCAGTATTTT. The entire variable domain, with the rest obtained from reference TRBV7-9 and TRBJ2-3, is as follows: DTGVSQNPRHKITKRGQNVTFRCDPISEHNRLYWYRQTLGQGPEFLTYFQNEAQLEKSRLLSDRFSAERPKGSFSTLEIQRTEQGDSAMYLCASSLKSGTSTQYFGPGTRLTVL.

The CDR3: CASSYDQETQYF. The CDR3 DNA reads as TGTGCCAGCAGTTACGACCAAGAGACCCAGTACTTC. J is TRBJ2-5 and V is TRBV6-5; D not certain. Germline values: CDR1 MNHEY, CDR2 SVGAGI. There are 12 residues in the CDR3. Trimming removed 2 bases from V and 0 bases from J, with 1 base in between.

This clonotype was seen a handful of times. The J gene is TRBJ2-2, the V gene TRBV7-6; possible D gene TRBD2, 5 bases. The V and J ends lost 6 bases and 3 bases respectively, with 17 bases between them. The CDR3 covers 16 residues. The V gene's germline CDR1 is SGHVS and CDR2 FNYEAQ. CDR3 in DNA: TGTGCCAGCAGTCCCCCGGGGTCCCGTCACACCGGGGAGCTGTTTTTT. Translation: CASSPPGSRHTGELFF.

There are a few counts of this clonotype. This chain links TRBV7-2 with TRBJ1-6; unclear D gene. Germline V gene lookup returns CDR1 SGHTA and CDR2 FQGNSA. V lost 5 bases to trimming and J lost 3 bases, with 11 bases between them. CDR3 length equals 15 residues. The CDR3 DNA follows: TGTGCCAGCAGCCCCAGGACTGACTATAATTCACCCCTCCACTTT. Its protein product is CASSPRTDYNSPLHF. Variable domain in full (rest from reference TRBV7-2 and TRBJ1-6): GAGVSQSPSNKVTEKGKDVELRCDPISGHTALYWYRQSLGQGLEFLIYFQGNSAPDKSGLPSDRFSAERTGGSVSTLTIQRTQQEDSAVYLCASSPRTDYNSPLHFGNGTRLTVT.

This clonotype was counted ten times or more. The J gene is TRBJ2-7, the V gene TRBV7-6, with 8 bases aligning to TRBD1. V lost 4 bases and J lost 4; bases outside the gene matches: 9. The CDR3 sequence is 15 residues long. The V gene's germline CDR1 is SGHVS and CDR2 FNYEAQ. CDR3: CASSSDPGTGYEQYF. Written as DNA, the CDR3 is TGTGCCAGCAGCTCCGACCCCGGGACAGGTTACGAGCAGTACTTC.

CDR3 loop: CASRTLRESGQPQHF. The CDR3 DNA reads TGTGCCAGTAGAACCCTGCGGGAATCGGGTCAGCCCCAGCATTTT. V is TRBV19 and J is TRBJ1-5, with D unresolved. Trimming cost V 6 bases and J 6 bases, with 18 bases left between them. Germline assignment: CDR1 LNHDA and CDR2 SQIVND (reference sequence). This CDR3 region has 15 residues.

The sample holds a few counts of this clonotype. This chain uses TRBV5-4 with TRBJ1-1, with 8 bases lining up with TRBD1. CDR1 and CDR2 from the germline V gene are SGHNT and YYREEE (reference sequence). The CDR3 loop spans 16 amino acids. The ends lost 4 bases at V and 0 bases at J; junction bases unmatched: 8. CDR3 in DNA: TGTGCCAGCAGCGGACGACAGGGGCTTATGAACACTGAAGCTTTCTTT. Its translation is CASSGRQGLMNTEAFF.

The chain joins TRBV12-3 or TRBV12-4 to TRBJ1-3; TRBD1 aligns across 7 bases. J was trimmed by 0 bases and V by 7 bases; bases with no gene match: 15. The CDR3 loop spans 18 amino acids. CDR3 region: CASIIKAGGTSSGNTIYF. The CDR3 DNA sequence: TGTGCCAGCATCATTAAAGCAGGGGGTACCTCCTCTGGAAACACCATATATTTT.

The chain carries TRBV6-2 or TRBV6-3 and TRBJ2-2; TRBD1 is a possible D gene (6 bases). The germline V gene encodes CDR1 MNHEY and CDR2 SVGEGT. This CDR3 comprises 17 residues. The V end lost 0 bases, the J end lost 1 base, and 12 bases lay between the germline ends. Here the CDR3 DNA reads TGTGCCAGCAGTTACTCGATGTGCAGGGGGAACACCGGGGAGCTGTTTTTT. Its translation is CASSYSMCRGNTGELFF.

V usage is TRBV18 and J usage is TRBJ2-7, with unresolved D. V was clipped by 6 bases and J by 3 bases, with 21 bases between them. CDR3 length equals 16 residues. CDR1 KGHSH and CDR2 LQKENI come from the germline V gene. The CDR3 protein is CASSSAKLQVNYEQYF. Here the CDR3 DNA reads TGTGCCAGCTCTTCGGCGAAACTACAAGTGAACTACGAGCAGTACTTC.

This clonotype has more than one count but fewer than ten. V and J are TRBV7-9 and TRBJ2-7, with 10 bases identical to TRBD1. This CDR3 comprises 16 residues. J lost 5 bases, V lost 1 base, and 8 bases had no gene match. Germline V lookup: CDR1 SEHNR, CDR2 FQNEAQ (reference sequence). CDR3 protein: CASSLDAGQGGHEQYF. In DNA form, the CDR3 reads TGTGCCAGCAGCTTAGACGCCGGACAGGGGGGCCACGAGCAGTACTTC.

In this sample, this clonotype turned up a few times. The chain has TRBV15 and TRBJ1-5, with TRBD1 identical over 12 bases. The trim removed 5 bases at V and 6 bases at J, leaving 14 bases unmatched. Germline assignment: CDR1 LNHNV and CDR2 YYDKDF (reference sequence). The CDR3 is 18 amino acids. The CDR3 nucleotides read TGTGCCACCAGCGGAATGAATACCCGGGACAGGGGGCTTCAGCCCCAGCATTTT. Encoded protein: CATSGMNTRDRGLQPQHF.

The V gene is TRBV29-1, the J gene TRBJ1-1; 7 bases map to TRBD1. Trimming removed 7 bases from V and 5 bases from J; junction bases left unmatched: 10. CDR3 size: 13 residues. Looked up from germline, CDR1 is SQVTM and CDR2 is ANQGSEA. CDR3 sequence reads: CSARLDRTTEAFF. The CDR3 DNA follows: TGCAGCGCCAGGCTGGACAGGACGACTGAAGCTTTCTTT.

This chain joins TRBV15 and TRBJ2-3; 10 bases are shared with TRBD2. V was pared by 2 bases and J by 2 bases, with 7 bases of the junction left unmatched. Germline V gene data show CDR1 as LNHNV and CDR2 as YYDKDF (reference sequence). The CDR3 length is 17 residues. CDR3 DNA: TGTGCCACCAGCAGAACTATTAGCGGGGGGAACACAGATACGCAGTATTTT. Its translation: CATSRTISGGNTDTQYF.

The chain has TRBV5-8 and TRBJ2-7; D is unclear. V gave up 4 bases and J gave up 0 bases, with 17 bases separating them. This CDR3 region has 16 residues. The V gene's germline CDR1 is SGHTS and CDR2 YDEGEE. In nucleotides, the CDR3 is TGTGCCAGCAGCCCGGGTGGCAGACAAAACTCCTACGAGCAGTACTTC. It translates to CASSPGGRQNSYEQYF.

This chain connects TRBV12-3 or TRBV12-4 to TRBJ2-7; possible D gene TRBD1, 6 bases. Trimming cost V 6 bases and J 3 bases, with 9 bases left between them. This CDR3 has 12 amino acids. DNA of the CDR3: TGTGCCAGCAGCGACAGGAACTACGAGCAGTACTTC. Residues: CASSDRNYEQYF.